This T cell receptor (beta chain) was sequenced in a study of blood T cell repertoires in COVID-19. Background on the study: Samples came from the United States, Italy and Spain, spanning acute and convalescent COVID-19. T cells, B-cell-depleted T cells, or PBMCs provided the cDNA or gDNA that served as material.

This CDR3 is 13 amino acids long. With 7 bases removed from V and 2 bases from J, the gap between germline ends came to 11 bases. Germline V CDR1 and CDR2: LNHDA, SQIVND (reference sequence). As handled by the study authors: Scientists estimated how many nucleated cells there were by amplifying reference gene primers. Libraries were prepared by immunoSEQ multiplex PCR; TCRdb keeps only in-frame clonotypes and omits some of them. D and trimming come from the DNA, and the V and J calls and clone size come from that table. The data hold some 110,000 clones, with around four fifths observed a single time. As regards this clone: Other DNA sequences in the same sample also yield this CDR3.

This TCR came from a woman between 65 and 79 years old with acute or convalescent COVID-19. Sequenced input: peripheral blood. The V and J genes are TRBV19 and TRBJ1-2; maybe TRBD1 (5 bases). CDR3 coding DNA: TGTGCCAGTAACGGGGGAGGCAACTATGGCTACACCTTC. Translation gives CASNGGGNYGYTF.